This T cell receptor beta chain is from a study of cytotoxic CD8 clonotypes in ibrutinib-treated CLL. Looking at the study overall: Responses comprised around 24 partial and 2 complete; at median about 68 months, 14 remained remitted and roughly 12 progressed.

Study-wide findings and caveats: Upon ibrutinib response clonality rose, and upon progression it fell back toward baseline. Starting clonality was above that of age-matched healthy donors and tracked circulating CD8+ T-cell counts.

Comments on this clone: Its target is not known.

Using immunoSEQ multiplex PCR, the repertoire was profiled, and TCRdb retains in-frame clones only, with some absent. The sample holds 97,000 or so clones, around 73% seen once. V was clipped by 5 bases and J by 3 bases, with 5 bases between them. This CDR3 spans 11 amino acids. CDR1 is MNHNY, CDR2 SVGAGI, per germline (reference sequence). This sequence originates from a human donor with chronic lymphocytic leukemia. The sequencing used PBMCs, collected after 12 months of ibrutinib treatment. V usage is TRBV6-6 and J usage is TRBJ2-7; TRBD1 is a possible D gene (5 bases). This CDR3 is CASSRGYEQYF. In DNA form, the CDR3 reads TGTGCCAGCAGTAGGGGCTACGAGCAGTACTTC.